A selection of T cell receptor beta chains follows, all from one sample in a study of blood T cell repertoires in COVID-19. The assay was immunoSEQ multiplex PCR, and TCRdb's table has in-frame clones only and misses some. The sample shows 40,000 to 50,000 clones, about 90% of them seen only once. The specimen sequenced was peripheral blood. Receptors were obtained from a man aged 70-80 years with active COVID-19. The CDR3 runs from the conserved cysteine through the conserved F or W. D genes are given only for firm matches. Size values are once, few and many counts, or a class for expanded clones, and some rows have none.

v_call	clone_size	d_call	j_call	cdr3_aa	cdr3_nt
TRBV27	NA	NA	TRBJ1-3	CASSSSIGNTIYF	TGTGCCAGCAGTTCTAGCATCGGAAACACCATATATTTT
TRBV24-1	once	TRBD2	TRBJ2-1	CATSDGTSGDHNEQFF	TGTGCCACCAGTGACGGGACTAGCGGGGACCACAATGAGCAGTTCTTC
TRBV29-1	NA	NA	TRBJ1-2	CSEGRNYGYTF	TGCAGCGAGGGACGGAACTATGGCTACACCTTC
TRBV6-5	once	TRBD1	TRBJ1-2	CASSSLDRGGGYTF	TGTGCCAGCAGTTCCCTGGACAGGGGAGGAGGCTACACCTTC
TRBV5-1	NA	TRBD2	TRBJ2-3	CASSYGTSGGFTDTQYF	TGCGCCAGCAGCTACGGGACTAGCGGGGGGTTCACAGATACGCAGTATTTT
TRBV9	NA	TRBD1	TRBJ1-5	CASSVDGQGGQPQHF	TGTGCCAGCAGCGTAGACGGACAGGGGGGTCAGCCCCAGCATTTT
TRBV3-1/TRBV3-2	NA	NA	TRBJ1-2	CASSQDANYYGYTF	TGTGCCAGCAGCCAAGATGCGAACTACTATGGCTACACCTTC
TRBV28	NA	NA	TRBJ2-4	CASSPIVESAKNIQYF	TGTGCCAGCAGTCCTATTGTTGAGTCGGCCAAAAACATTCAGTACTTC
TRBV27	NA	NA	TRBJ2-1	CASSPQESYNEQFF	TGTGCCAGCAGCCCACAGGAGTCCTACAATGAGCAGTTCTTC
TRBV11-2	NA	NA	TRBJ2-3	CASSLAGTDTQYF	TGTGCCAGCAGCTTAGCGGGGACAGATACGCAGTATTTT
TRBV2	NA	NA	TRBJ1-2	CASSLSDTGGYTF	TGTGCCAGCAGCCTATCTGACACCGGTGGCTACACCTTC
TRBV27	NA	TRBD1	TRBJ2-7	CASSLVGTGDYEQYF	TGTGCCAGCAGTTTAGTAGGGACAGGGGACTACGAGCAGTACTTC
TRBV2	NA	NA	TRBJ1-2	CASRPDGEYGYTF	TGTGCCAGCAGACCCGACGGAGAATATGGCTACACCTTC
TRBV10-3	NA	NA	TRBJ2-3	CAIGGAGTDTQYF	TGTGCCATCGGGGGGGCCGGCACAGATACGCAGTATTTT
TRBV19	NA	NA	TRBJ2-3	CASSISAQAMTDTQYF	TGTGCCAGTAGTATTAGTGCACAGGCTATGACAGATACGCAGTATTTT
TRBV5-1	NA	NA	TRBJ1-4	CASSLGTATNEKLFF	TGCGCCAGCAGCTTGGGGACAGCAACTAATGAAAAACTGTTTTTT
TRBV19	NA	NA	TRBJ1-4	CASNSPAMNEKLFF	TGTGCCAGTAACAGTCCCGCCATGAATGAAAAACTGTTTTTT
TRBV9	once	NA	TRBJ2-5	CASSVGLAEYETQYF	TGTGCCAGCAGCGTAGGGTTAGCGGAATACGAGACCCAGTACTTC
TRBV5-1	NA	TRBD2	TRBJ2-3	CASSFSAGGATDTQYF	TGCGCCAGCAGCTTCTCAGCGGGGGGCGCCACAGATACGCAGTATTTT
TRBV30	NA	NA	TRBJ1-3	CAWSVVGALGNTIYF	TGTGCCTGGAGTGTCGTGGGGGCGCTTGGAAACACCATATATTTT
TRBV18	few	NA	TRBJ2-7	CASSPPGLPYEQYF	TGTGCCAGCTCACCTCCGGGGTTACCCTACGAGCAGTACTTC
TRBV3-1/TRBV3-2	NA	NA	TRBJ1-1	CASSQVRVSNTEAFF	TGTGCCAGCAGCCAAGTTCGGGTTTCGAACACTGAAGCTTTCTTT
TRBV18	NA	TRBD1	TRBJ1-1	CASSEGQVRGTEAFF	TGTGCCAGCTCAGAGGGACAGGTCAGAGGAACTGAAGCTTTCTTT
TRBV3-1/TRBV3-2	NA	TRBD1	TRBJ1-2	CASSQATNRGGGYTF	TGTGCCAGCAGCCAGGCGACAAACAGGGGCGGTGGCTACACCTTC
TRBV5-1	NA	TRBD2	TRBJ2-5	CASWSGVYQETQYF	TGCGCCAGCTGGAGCGGGGTCTACCAAGAGACCCAGTACTTC
TRBV29-1	NA	TRBD2	TRBJ2-1	CSVGSGGNPYNEQFF	TGCAGCGTTGGGAGCGGGGGGAACCCCTACAATGAGCAGTTCTTC